What follows are 18 T cell receptor beta chains derived from one specimen sequenced in a study of T cell responses to AZD1222 COVID-19 vaccine. Produced via immunoSEQ multiplex PCR; TCRdb's table is partial and in-frame only. The sample carries roughly 70,000 clones, roughly 82% recorded once. Sequencing was performed on peripheral blood, taken on day 0 of AZD1222 vaccination. Receptors originate from an adult in good health.

The chain uses TRBV6-5 and TRBJ1-1; 9 bases match TRBD1. This CDR3 has 15 amino acids. Trimming cost V 5 bases and J 8 bases; bases outside gene matches: 12. Germline V gene sequence: CDR1 MNHEY, CDR2 SVGAGI. Written as DNA, the CDR3 is TGTGCCAGCAGTAGGGGAGGGACAGGGAAGGAAGAAGCTTTCTTT. Protein sequence: CASSRGGTGKEEAFF.

This chain joins TRBV5-1 and TRBJ2-6; a possible D gene is TRBD1 (6 bases). Germline CDR1 is SGHRS and CDR2 is YFSETQ. The V end lost 5 bases, the J end lost 1 base, and 10 bases lay between the germline ends. The CDR3 consists of 15 residues. CDR3 in DNA: TGCGCCAGCAGTTATACAGGGTCTGGGGCCAACGTCCTGACTTTC. Amino acids: CASSYTGSGANVLTF.

J is TRBJ1-6 and V is TRBV18, with D perhaps matching TRBD1 (5 bases). Germline CDR1 and CDR2: KGHSH and LQKENI. This CDR3 is built from 15 residues. V was shortened by 3 bases and J by 6 bases, with 12 bases between the two germline ends. The chain's CDR3 is CASSPGGSGNSPLHF. The CDR3, as DNA: TGTGCCAGCTCACCGGGGGGGTCTGGTAATTCACCCCTCCACTTT.

V gene TRBV2 combines with J gene TRBJ2-3; 9 bases line up with TRBD1. Per germline, CDR1 SNHLY and CDR2 FYNNEI. The V gene end was trimmed by 4 bases and the J gene end by 6 bases; junction bases not matched to a gene: 2. The CDR3 has 13 residues. CDR3 protein: CASSGTGADTQYF. The CDR3 DNA follows: TGTGCCAGCAGTGGGACAGGGGCGGATACGCAGTATTTT.

V and J are TRBV6-5 and TRBJ1-1; D unresolved. The CDR3 length is 13 residues. V was clipped by 6 bases and J by 1 base, with 9 bases between them. Per the germline V gene, CDR1 is MNHEY and CDR2 is SVGAGI. CDR3 region: CASSSPQNTEAFF. The CDR3 DNA reads as TGTGCCAGCAGCTCTCCTCAGAACACTGAAGCTTTCTTT.

CDR3 sequence: CAWSSARTVKQFF. DNA of the CDR3: TGTGCCTGGAGTTCAGCGAGGACCGTAAAGCAGTTCTTC. The rearrangement links TRBV30 to TRBJ2-1, with no clear D. Looked up from germline, CDR1 is GTSNPN and CDR2 is SVGIG (reference sequence). V was cut by 2 bases and J by 11 bases, with 16 bases left in between. This CDR3 contains 13 residues.

The rearrangement links TRBV24-1 to TRBJ1-5, with 9 bases fitting TRBD1. Germline values: CDR1 KGHDR, CDR2 SFDVKD. The CDR3 has 14 amino acids. V was clipped by 3 bases and J by 5 bases; unmatched bases: 1. The chain's CDR3 is CATSDGTGYQPQHF. The CDR3 DNA reads as TGTGCCACCAGTGATGGGACAGGGTATCAGCCCCAGCATTTT.

The chain has TRBV6-1 and TRBJ1-6, with no clear D. The CDR3 loop spans 15 amino acids. V lost 0 bases, J lost 7 bases, and 10 bases lay in between. Germline CDR1 is MNHNS and CDR2 is SASEGT. The CDR3 region is CASSEARSGNSPLHF. CDR3 nucleotide sequence: TGTGCCAGCAGTGAAGCTCGGTCGGGGAATTCACCCCTCCACTTT.

Remarks on this clone: This may stem from a read error, because a much larger clone lies one nucleotide away. CDR3 sequence reads: CASRTYNEQFF. CDR3 bases: TGTGCCAGCAGGACCTACAATGAGCAGTTCTTC. The V gene is TRBV12-3 or TRBV12-4, the J gene TRBJ2-1; D is undetermined. This CDR3 has 11 amino acids. The V end lost 6 bases, the J end lost 2 bases, and 2 bases lay between the germline ends.

V usage is TRBV30 and J usage is TRBJ1-1; D is unclear. The germline V and J ends were trimmed by 4 bases and 1 base, with 10 bases remaining between them. The V gene's germline CDR1 is GTSNPN and CDR2 SVGIG (reference sequence). This CDR3 has 13 amino acids. CDR3 residues: CAWTAGWNTEAFF. CDR3 bases: TGTGCCTGGACAGCGGGTTGGAACACTGAAGCTTTCTTT.

The chain links TRBV2 to TRBJ1-5, with TRBD1 identical over 11 bases. The CDR3 is 16 amino acids. V shed 6 bases, J shed 0 bases, and the junction held 4 bases outside the gene matches. Germline V CDR1 and CDR2: SNHLY, FYNNEI. CDR3 DNA sequence: TGTGCCAGCAGCGGGGACAGGGGGAATAGCAATCAGCCCCAGCATTTT. As protein: CASSGDRGNSNQPQHF.

The sample holds a few counts of this clone. The V call is TRBV5-6, the J call TRBJ2-1, with 12 bases fitting TRBD1. V was pared by 4 bases and J by 7 bases, with 9 bases of the junction left unmatched. This CDR3 comprises 16 residues. Germline-derived CDR1 and CDR2 are SGHDT and YYEEEE. As DNA, the CDR3 is TGTGCCAGCAGCGGATGGGGACAGGGGGCAATTAATGAGCAGTTCTTC. Translated, it gives CASSGWGQGAINEQFF.

As DNA, the CDR3 is TGTGCCAGCAGTTACTACGGCTCCTATAATTCACCCCTCCACTTT. Its translation: CASSYYGSYNSPLHF. The chain joins TRBV6-2 or TRBV6-3 to TRBJ1-6; D gene unclear. This CDR3 contains 15 residues. CDR1 and CDR2 (germline): MNHEY, SVGEGT. V lost 1 base and J lost 0, with 4 bases in between.

The chain carries TRBV2 and TRBJ1-1; no clear D gene. Trimming removed 5 bases at V and 0 bases at J, with 10 bases between. Germline assignment: CDR1 SNHLY and CDR2 FYNNEI. The CDR3 has 14 residues. Written as DNA, the CDR3 is TGTGCCAGCAGTCTGACACCTATGAACACTGAAGCTTTCTTT. Protein sequence: CASSLTPMNTEAFF.

The chain recombines TRBV28 with TRBJ1-1; D unresolved. The CDR3 extends over 15 amino acids. Germline V CDR1 and CDR2: MDHEN, SYDVKM. The ends were cut back, 0 bases at V and 4 bases at J, with 12 bases in the middle. The CDR3 DNA sequence: TGTGCCAGCAGTTTATGGAGTGGGGAGGGCACTGAAGCTTTCTTT. It codes for CASSLWSGEGTEAFF.

A few counts support this clone. The chain is built from TRBV7-9 and TRBJ1-2; the match to TRBD1 covers 7 bases. The CDR3 totals 16 residues. V shed 5 bases and J 2 bases; nucleotides not matched to a gene: 11. Germline lookup yields CDR1 SEHNR and CDR2 FQNEAQ (reference sequence). CDR3 in amino acids: CASSPQGGKGNYGYTF. The CDR3 nucleotides read TGTGCCAGCAGCCCCCAGGGGGGGAAGGGGAACTATGGCTACACCTTC.

This clone has a handful of counts. This sequence joins TRBV27 and TRBJ1-6; 7 nucleotides match TRBD1. CDR1 and CDR2 from the germline V gene are MNHEY and SMNVEV (reference sequence). The junction had 7 bases not matched to a gene; V was cut back by 6 bases and J by 2 bases. This CDR3 region has 16 residues. In nucleotides, the CDR3 is TGTGCCAGCAGCCTACAGGGGAGGCCCTATAATTCACCCCTCCACTTT. Translated, it gives CASSLQGRPYNSPLHF.

CDR3 in amino acids: CASSPDRGAGYEQYF. The CDR3 DNA is TGTGCCAGCAGCCCCGACAGGGGGGCGGGGTACGAGCAGTACTTC. The chain recombines TRBV11-2 with TRBJ2-7, with TRBD1 matching over 9 bases. CDR3 size: 15 residues. Germline CDR1 reads SGHAT; CDR2 reads FQNNGV. The ends lost 5 bases at V and 4 bases at J; junction bases unmatched: 9. Using reference TRBV11-2 and TRBJ2-7 for the parts outside the CDR3, the full variable domain is EAGVAQSPRYKIIEKRQSVAFWCNPISGHATLYWYQQILGQGPKLLIQFQNNGVVDDSQLPKDRFSAERLKGVDSTLKIQPAKLEDSAVYLCASSPDRGAGYEQYFGPGTRLTVT.